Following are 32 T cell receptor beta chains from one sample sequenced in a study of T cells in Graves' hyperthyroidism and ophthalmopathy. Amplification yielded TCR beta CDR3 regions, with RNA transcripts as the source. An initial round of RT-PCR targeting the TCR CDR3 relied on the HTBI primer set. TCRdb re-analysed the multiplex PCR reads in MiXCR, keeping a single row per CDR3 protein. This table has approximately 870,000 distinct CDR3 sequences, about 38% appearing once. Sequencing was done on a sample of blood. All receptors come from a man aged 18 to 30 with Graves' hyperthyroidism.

The CDR3 DNA follows: TGTGCCAGCAGCTTGGCTAGCGGGAGGGAAGAGACCCAGTACTTC. Translating it yields CASSLASGREETQYF. The chain uses TRBV5-5 and TRBJ2-5; TRBD2 aligns across 12 bases. CDR1 is SGHKS and CDR2 is YYEKEE in the germline V gene (reference sequence). After removal of 0 bases from V and 3 bases from J, the junction contained 0 bases not matched to a gene. This CDR3 comprises 15 residues.

The DNA of the CDR3 is TGTGCCAGCAGCCGATCTCATGGCTACACCTTC. Protein product: CASSRSHGYTF. The rearrangement joins TRBV3-1 to TRBJ1-2; D unresolved. The CDR3 covers 11 residues. With 4 bases removed from V and 6 bases from J, the gap between germline ends came to 6 bases. Germline V CDR1 and CDR2: LGHDT, YNNKEL (reference sequence).

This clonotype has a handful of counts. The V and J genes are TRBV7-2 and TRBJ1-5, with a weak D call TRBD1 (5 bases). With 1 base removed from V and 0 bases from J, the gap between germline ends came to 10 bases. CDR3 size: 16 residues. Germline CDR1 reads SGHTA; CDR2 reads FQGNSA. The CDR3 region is CASSLGGDFSNQPQHF. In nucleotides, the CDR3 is TGTGCCAGCAGCTTAGGGGGCGACTTTAGCAATCAGCCCCAGCATTTT.

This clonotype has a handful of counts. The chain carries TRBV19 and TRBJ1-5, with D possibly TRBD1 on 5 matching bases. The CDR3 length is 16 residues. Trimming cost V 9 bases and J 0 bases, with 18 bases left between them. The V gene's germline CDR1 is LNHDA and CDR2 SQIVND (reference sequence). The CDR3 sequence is CASSSGTDFSNQPQHF. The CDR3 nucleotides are TGTGCCAGCAGCTCGGGGACCGATTTTAGCAATCAGCCCCAGCATTTT.

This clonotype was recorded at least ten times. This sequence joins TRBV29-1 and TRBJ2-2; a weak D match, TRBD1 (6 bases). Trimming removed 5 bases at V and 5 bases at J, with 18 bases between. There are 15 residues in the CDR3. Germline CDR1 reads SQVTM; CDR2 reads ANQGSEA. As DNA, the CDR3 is TGCAGCGTTACACCGACAGGCTATGAGACCGGGGAGCTGTTTTTT. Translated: CSVTPTGYETGELFF.

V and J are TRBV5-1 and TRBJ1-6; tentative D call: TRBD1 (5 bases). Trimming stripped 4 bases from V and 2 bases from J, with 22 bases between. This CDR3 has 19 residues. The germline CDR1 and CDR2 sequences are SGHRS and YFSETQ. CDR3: CASSAPRADGETYNSPLHF. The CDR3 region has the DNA TGCGCCAGCAGCGCCCCCAGGGCTGACGGAGAGACCTATAATTCACCCCTCCACTTT.

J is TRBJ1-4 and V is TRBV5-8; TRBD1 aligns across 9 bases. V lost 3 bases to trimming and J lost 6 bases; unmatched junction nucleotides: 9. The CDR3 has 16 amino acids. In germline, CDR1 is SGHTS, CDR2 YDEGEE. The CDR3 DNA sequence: TGTGCCAGCAGCTCCCTCGGGACAGGGAGGGATGAAAAACTGTTTTTT. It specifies CASSSLGTGRDEKLFF.

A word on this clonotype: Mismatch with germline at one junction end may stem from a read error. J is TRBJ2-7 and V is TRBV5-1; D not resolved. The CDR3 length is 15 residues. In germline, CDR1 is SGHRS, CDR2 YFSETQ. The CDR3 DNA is TGCGCCGGCAGCCATACTACCCAAACACCCTACGAGCAGTACTTC. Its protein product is CAGSHTTQTPYEQYF.

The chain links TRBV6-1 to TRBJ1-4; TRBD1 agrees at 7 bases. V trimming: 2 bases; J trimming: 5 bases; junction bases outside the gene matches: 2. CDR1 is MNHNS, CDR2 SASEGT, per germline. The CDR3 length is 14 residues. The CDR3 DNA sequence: TGTGCCAGCAGTGAACAGGGGGAAAATGAAAAACTGTTTTTT. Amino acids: CASSEQGENEKLFF.

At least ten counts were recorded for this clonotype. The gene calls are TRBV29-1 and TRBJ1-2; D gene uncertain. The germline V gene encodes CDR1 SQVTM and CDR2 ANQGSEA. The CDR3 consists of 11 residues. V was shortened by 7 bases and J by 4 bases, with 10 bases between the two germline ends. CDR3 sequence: CSAATLYGYTF. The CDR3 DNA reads TGCAGCGCCGCTACCCTCTATGGCTACACCTTC. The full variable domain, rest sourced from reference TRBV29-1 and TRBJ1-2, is SAVISQKPSRDICQRGTSLTIQCQVDSQVTMMFWYRQQPGQSLTLIATANQGSEATYESGFVIDKFPISRPNLTFSTLTVSNMSPEDSSIYLCSAATLYGYTFGSGTRLTVV.

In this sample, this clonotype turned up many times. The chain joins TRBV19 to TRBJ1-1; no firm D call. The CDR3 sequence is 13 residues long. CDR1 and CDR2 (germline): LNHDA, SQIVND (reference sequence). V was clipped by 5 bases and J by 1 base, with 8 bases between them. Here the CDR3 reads CASSWIGNTEAFF. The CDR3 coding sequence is TGTGCCAGTAGTTGGATCGGGAACACTGAAGCTTTCTTT.

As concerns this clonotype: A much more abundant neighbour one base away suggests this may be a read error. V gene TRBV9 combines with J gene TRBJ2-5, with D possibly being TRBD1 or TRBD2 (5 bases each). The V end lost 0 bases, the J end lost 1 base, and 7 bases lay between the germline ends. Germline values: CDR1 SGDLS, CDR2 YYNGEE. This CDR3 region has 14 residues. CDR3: CASSVEGTQETQYF. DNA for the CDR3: TGTGCCAGCAGCGTAGAAGGGACCCAAGAGACCCAGTACTTC.

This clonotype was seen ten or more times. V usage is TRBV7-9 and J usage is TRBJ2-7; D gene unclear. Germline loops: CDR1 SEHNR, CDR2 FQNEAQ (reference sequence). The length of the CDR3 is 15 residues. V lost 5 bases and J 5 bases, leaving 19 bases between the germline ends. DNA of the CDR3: TGTGCCAGCAGCGCTATCTCGGTGGTGAACAACGAGCAGTACTTC. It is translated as CASSAISVVNNEQYF.

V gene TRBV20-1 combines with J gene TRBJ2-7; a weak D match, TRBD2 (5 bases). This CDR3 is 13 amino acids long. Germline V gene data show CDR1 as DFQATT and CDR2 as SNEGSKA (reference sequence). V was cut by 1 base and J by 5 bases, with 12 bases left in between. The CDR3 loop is CSARGSGSDEQYF. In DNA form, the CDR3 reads TGCAGTGCTAGAGGCAGTGGGAGCGACGAGCAGTACTTC.

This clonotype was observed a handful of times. CDR3 protein: CASSQEGTIFHF. The CDR3 DNA sequence: TGTGCCAGCAGCCAAGAGGGGACTATCTTCCACTTT. The chain couples TRBV7-9 to TRBJ1-6; TRBD1 might be the D (5 bases). The CDR3 has 12 residues. The germline V gene encodes CDR1 SEHNR and CDR2 FQNEAQ (reference sequence). The germline V and J ends were trimmed by 5 bases and 17 bases, with 16 bases remaining between them.

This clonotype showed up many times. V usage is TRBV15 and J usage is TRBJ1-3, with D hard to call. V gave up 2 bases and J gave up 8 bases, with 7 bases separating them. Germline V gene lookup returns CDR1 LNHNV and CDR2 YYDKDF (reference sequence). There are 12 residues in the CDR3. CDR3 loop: CATSRPQDTIYF. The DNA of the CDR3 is TGTGCCACCAGCAGACCCCAGGACACCATATATTTT.

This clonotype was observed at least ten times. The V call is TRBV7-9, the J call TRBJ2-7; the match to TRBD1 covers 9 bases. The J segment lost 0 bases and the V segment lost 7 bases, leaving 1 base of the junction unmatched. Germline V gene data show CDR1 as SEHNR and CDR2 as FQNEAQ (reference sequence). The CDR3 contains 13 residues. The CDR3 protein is CASMDRGSYEQYF. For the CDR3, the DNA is TGTGCCAGCATGGACAGGGGCTCCTACGAGCAGTACTTC.

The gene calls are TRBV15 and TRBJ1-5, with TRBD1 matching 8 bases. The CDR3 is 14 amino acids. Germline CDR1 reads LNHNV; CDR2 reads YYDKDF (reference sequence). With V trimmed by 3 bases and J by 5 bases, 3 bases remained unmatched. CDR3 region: CATSSQGAHQPQHF. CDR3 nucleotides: TGTGCCACCAGCAGTCAGGGGGCCCATCAGCCCCAGCATTTT.

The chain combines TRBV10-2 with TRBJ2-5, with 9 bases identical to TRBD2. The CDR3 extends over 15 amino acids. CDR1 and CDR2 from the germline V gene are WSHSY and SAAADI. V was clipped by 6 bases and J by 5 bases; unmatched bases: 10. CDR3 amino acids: CASSLLAGDWETQYF. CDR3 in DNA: TGCGCCAGCAGCCTTTTAGCGGGAGATTGGGAGACCCAGTACTTC.

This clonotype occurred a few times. CDR3: CATQYRVSRAYEQYF. CDR3 in DNA: TGTGCCACCCAATACCGGGTCTCAAGGGCCTACGAGCAGTACTTC. The chain joins TRBV19 to TRBJ2-7, with no clear D. V was clipped by 10 bases and J by 2 bases, with 21 bases between them. The CDR3 spans 15 residues. From germline, CDR1 is LNHDA and CDR2 SQIVND (reference sequence). The full variable domain, completed using reference TRBV19 and TRBJ2-7, is DGGITQSPKYLFRKEGQNVTLSCEQNLNHDAMYWYRQDPGQGLRLIYYSQIVNDFQKGDIAEGYSVSREKKESFPLTVTSAQKNPTAFYLCATQYRVSRAYEQYFGPGTRLTVT.

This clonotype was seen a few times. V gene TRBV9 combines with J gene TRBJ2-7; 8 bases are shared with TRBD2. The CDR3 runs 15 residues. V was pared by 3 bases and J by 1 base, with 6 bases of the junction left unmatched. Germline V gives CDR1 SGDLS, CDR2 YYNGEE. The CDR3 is CASSALSGGSYEQYF. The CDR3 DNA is TGTGCCAGCAGCGCTCTCAGCGGGGGTTCCTACGAGCAGTACTTC. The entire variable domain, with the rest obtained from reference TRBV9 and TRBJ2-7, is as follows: DSGVTQTPKHLITATGQRVTLRCSPRSGDLSVYWYQQSLDQGLQFLIQYYNGEERAKGNILERFSAQQFPDLHSELNLSSLELGDSALYFCASSALSGGSYEQYFGPGTRLTVT.

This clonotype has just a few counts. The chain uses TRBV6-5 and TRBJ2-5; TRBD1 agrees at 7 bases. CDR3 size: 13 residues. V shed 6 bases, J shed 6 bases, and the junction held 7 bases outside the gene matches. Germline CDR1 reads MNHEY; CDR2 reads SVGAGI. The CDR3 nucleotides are TGTGCCAGCAGACGCACAGGGGAGCAGACCCAGTACTTC. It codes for CASRRTGEQTQYF.

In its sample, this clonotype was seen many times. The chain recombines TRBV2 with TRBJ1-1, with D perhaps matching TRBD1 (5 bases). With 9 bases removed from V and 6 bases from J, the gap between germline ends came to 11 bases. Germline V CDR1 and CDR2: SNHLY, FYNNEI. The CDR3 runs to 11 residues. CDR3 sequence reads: CASWGSAEAFF. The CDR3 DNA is TGTGCCAGTTGGGGGAGCGCTGAAGCTTTCTTT. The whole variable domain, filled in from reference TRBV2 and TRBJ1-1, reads EPEVTQTPSHQVTQMGQEVILRCVPISNHLYFYWYRQILGQKVEFLVSFYNNEISEKSEIFDDQFSVERPDGSNFTLKIRSTKLEDSAMYFCASWGSAEAFFGQGTRLTVV.

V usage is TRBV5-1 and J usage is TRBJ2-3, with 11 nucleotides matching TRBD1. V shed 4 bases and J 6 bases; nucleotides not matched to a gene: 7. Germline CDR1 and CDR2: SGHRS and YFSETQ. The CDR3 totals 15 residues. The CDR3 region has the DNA TGCGCCAGCAGCCCTCCGGGACAGGGGGTGGATACGCAGTATTTT. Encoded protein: CASSPPGQGVDTQYF. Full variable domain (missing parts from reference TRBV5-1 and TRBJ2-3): KAGVTQTPRYLIKTRGQQVTLSCSPISGHRSVSWYQQTPGQGLQFLFEYFSETQRNKGNFPGRFSGRQFSNSRSEMNVSTLELGDSALYLCASSPPGQGVDTQYFGPGTRLTVL.

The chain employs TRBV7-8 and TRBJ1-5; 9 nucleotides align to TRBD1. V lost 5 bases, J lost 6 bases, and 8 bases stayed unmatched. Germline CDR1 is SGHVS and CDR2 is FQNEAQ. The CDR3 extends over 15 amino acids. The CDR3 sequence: CASSVGQGLGQPQHF. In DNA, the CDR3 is TGTGCCAGCAGCGTCGGACAGGGGCTAGGTCAGCCCCAGCATTTT.

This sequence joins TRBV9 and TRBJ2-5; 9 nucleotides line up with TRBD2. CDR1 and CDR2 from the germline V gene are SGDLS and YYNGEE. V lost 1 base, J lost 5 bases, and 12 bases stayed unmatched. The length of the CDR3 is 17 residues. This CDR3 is CASSVTPRSGGFETQYF. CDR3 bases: TGTGCCAGCAGCGTAACCCCAAGAAGCGGGGGGTTTGAGACCCAGTACTTC.

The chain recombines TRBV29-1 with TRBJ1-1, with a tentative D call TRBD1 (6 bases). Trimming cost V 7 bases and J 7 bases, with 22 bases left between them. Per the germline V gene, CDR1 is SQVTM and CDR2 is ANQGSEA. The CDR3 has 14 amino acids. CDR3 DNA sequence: TGCAGCGCTGGGAGACAGGCGGGATCGGGTGAAGCTTTCTTT. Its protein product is CSAGRQAGSGEAFF. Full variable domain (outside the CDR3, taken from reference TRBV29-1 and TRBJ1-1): SAVISQKPSRDICQRGTSLTIQCQVDSQVTMMFWYRQQPGQSLTLIATANQGSEATYESGFVIDKFPISRPNLTFSTLTVSNMSPEDSSIYLCSAGRQAGSGEAFFGQGTRLTVV.

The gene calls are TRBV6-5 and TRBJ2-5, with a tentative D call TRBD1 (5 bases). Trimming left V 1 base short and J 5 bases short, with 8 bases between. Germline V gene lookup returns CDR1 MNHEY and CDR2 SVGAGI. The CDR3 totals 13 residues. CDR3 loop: CASSYWQGETQYF. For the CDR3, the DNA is TGTGCCAGCAGTTACTGGCAGGGTGAGACCCAGTACTTC.

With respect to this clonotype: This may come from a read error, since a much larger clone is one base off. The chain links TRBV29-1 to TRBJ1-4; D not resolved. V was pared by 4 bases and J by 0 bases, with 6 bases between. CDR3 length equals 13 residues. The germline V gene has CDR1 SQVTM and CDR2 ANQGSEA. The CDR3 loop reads CSVGTSTNEKLFF. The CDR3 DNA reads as TGCAGCGTTGGAACATCAACTAATGAAAAACTGTTTTTT.

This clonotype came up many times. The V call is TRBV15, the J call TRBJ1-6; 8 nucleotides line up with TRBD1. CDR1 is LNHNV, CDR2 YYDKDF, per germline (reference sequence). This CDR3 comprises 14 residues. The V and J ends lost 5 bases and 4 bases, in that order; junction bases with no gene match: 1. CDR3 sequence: CATSGDRYNSPLHF. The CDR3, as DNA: TGTGCCACCAGCGGGGACAGGTATAATTCACCCCTCCACTTT.

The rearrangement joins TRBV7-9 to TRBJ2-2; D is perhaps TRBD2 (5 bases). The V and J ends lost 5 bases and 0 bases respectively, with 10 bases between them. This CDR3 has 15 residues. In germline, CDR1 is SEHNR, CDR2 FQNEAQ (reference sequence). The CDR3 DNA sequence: TGTGCCAGCAGCCAAGAGGAGGCGAACACCGGGGAGCTGTTTTTT. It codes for CASSQEEANTGELFF.

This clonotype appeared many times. The DNA for the CDR3 is TGTGCCTCTGGGGCCAACGTCCTGACTTTC. Its translation is CASGANVLTF. The chain carries TRBV10-3 and TRBJ2-6; D is undetermined. Looked up from germline, CDR1 is ENHRY and CDR2 is SYGVKD. This CDR3 has 10 residues. The V end was cut by 11 bases, the J end by 1 base, with 0 bases between.